A single sample gave rise to the 20 T cell receptor beta chains below, sequenced in a study of cytomegalovirus exposure and HLA in healthy donors. PCR was performed using 60 Vbeta and 13 Jbeta primers. TCRdb's table, derived via immunoSEQ multiplex PCR, lists solely in-frame clones and lacks some. This sample has around 190,000 clones, with about 78% found just once. Sequencing was carried out using PBMCs. All receptors derive from a woman between 25 and 40 years old in good health and CMV-seronegative.

The rearrangement uses TRBV5-1 and TRBJ2-3; 13 positions match TRBD2. This CDR3 spans 17 amino acids. Trimming removed 4 bases from V and 9 bases from J; junction bases left unmatched: 14. CDR1 is SGHRS and CDR2 is YFSETQ in the germline V gene. The CDR3 coding sequence is TGCGCCAGCAGCCCGCTAACTAGCGGGGGGGACGATTCGACGCAGTATTTT. Protein: CASSPLTSGGDDSTQYF.

The chain is built from TRBV9 and TRBJ1-3, with D uncertain. The germline V and J ends were trimmed by 2 bases and 4 bases, with 13 bases remaining between them. The CDR3 covers 15 residues. CDR1 is SGDLS and CDR2 is YYNGEE in the germline V gene. The CDR3 is CASSVGITRGNTIYF. The CDR3 region has the DNA TGTGCCAGCAGCGTCGGGATCACGAGAGGAAACACCATATATTTT. Combining the CDR3 with reference TRBV9 and TRBJ1-3 gives the whole variable domain DSGVTQTPKHLITATGQRVTLRCSPRSGDLSVYWYQQSLDQGLQFLIQYYNGEERAKGNILERFSAQQFPDLHSELNLSSLELGDSALYFCASSVGITRGNTIYFGEGSWLTVV.

As concerns this clone: One end of the junction is discordant with germline, which a read error may explain. The gene calls are TRBV7-9 and TRBJ2-7, with TRBD2 matching over 11 bases. Germline V lookup: CDR1 SEHNR, CDR2 FQNEAQ (reference sequence). This CDR3 spans 16 amino acids. CDR3 amino acids: CSSSLPGTSGAYEQYF. The CDR3 DNA sequence: TGTTCCAGCAGCTTACCCGGGACTAGCGGAGCCTACGAGCAGTACTTC.

The chain combines TRBV5-5 with TRBJ1-1; D not resolved. CDR3 length: 14 residues. From germline, CDR1 is SGHKS and CDR2 YYEKEE (reference sequence). V was shortened by 2 bases and J by 1 base, with 9 bases between the two germline ends. The chain's CDR3 is CASSFKDSNTEAFF. CDR3 coding DNA: TGTGCCAGCAGCTTCAAGGACTCGAACACTGAAGCTTTCTTT. Together with reference TRBV5-5 and TRBJ1-1, the CDR3 gives the full variable domain: DAGVTQSPTHLIKTRGQQVTLRCSPISGHKSVSWYQQVLGQGPQFIFQYYEKEERGRGNFPDRFSARQFPNYSSELNVNALLLGDSALYLCASSFKDSNTEAFFGQGTRLTVV.

This clone came up a few times. V is TRBV4-2 and J is TRBJ2-7, with a possible D match to TRBD1 (5 bases). Trimming left V 0 bases short and J 2 bases short, with 14 bases between. This CDR3 region has 16 residues. From germline, CDR1 is LGHNA and CDR2 YNFKEQ. Here the CDR3 reads CASSQDRAGSPYEQYF. CDR3 DNA sequence: TGTGCCAGCAGCCAAGATAGAGCAGGGTCTCCCTACGAGCAGTACTTC.

CDR3 protein: CASTSSRTSGASDTQYF. The CDR3 DNA reads as TGTGCCAGTACATCATCAAGGACTAGCGGGGCGTCAGATACGCAGTATTTT. The chain combines TRBV19 with TRBJ2-3, with TRBD2 matching 12 bases. CDR1 and CDR2 (germline): LNHDA, SQIVND (reference sequence). This CDR3 region has 17 residues. V lost 7 bases to trimming and J lost 4 bases; unmatched junction nucleotides: 12.

Concerning this clone: In the same sample, other DNA sequences code for this CDR3. The chain couples TRBV5-6 to TRBJ2-7; D remains ambiguous. V was shortened by 3 bases and J by 1 base, with 2 bases between the two germline ends. Germline V gives CDR1 SGHDT, CDR2 YYEEEE. This CDR3 comprises 11 residues. CDR3 in amino acids: CASSSSYEQYF. The CDR3 DNA reads TGTGCCAGCAGCTCTTCCTACGAGCAGTACTTC.

This chain joins TRBV4-2 and TRBJ2-7; D is undetermined. From germline, CDR1 is LGHNA and CDR2 YNFKEQ. The CDR3 has 14 residues. The V end lost 1 base, the J end lost 2 bases, and 9 bases lay between the germline ends. The CDR3 reads CASSQGMGPYEQYF. As DNA, the CDR3 is TGTGCCAGCAGCCAAGGGATGGGCCCCTACGAGCAGTACTTC.

The chain uses TRBV29-1 and TRBJ2-7; 7 bases are a match to TRBD1. From germline, CDR1 is SQVTM and CDR2 ANQGSEA. After removal of 3 bases from V and 5 bases from J, the junction contained 4 bases not matched to a gene. This CDR3 region has 12 residues. The CDR3 spells CSVDTGAHEQYF. The CDR3 region has the DNA TGCAGCGTTGATACAGGGGCCCACGAGCAGTACTTC.

The rearrangement joins TRBV2 to TRBJ2-3, with 9 bases that match TRBD2. This CDR3 is built from 16 residues. Germline CDR1 is SNHLY and CDR2 is FYNNEI. Losses at the gene ends were 10 bases for V and 4 bases for J; bases not matched to a gene: 15. The CDR3 region has the DNA TGTGCCATCAACCGGCACGGGACTAGCAGGCCAGATACGCAGTATTTT. Protein sequence: CAINRHGTSRPDTQYF.

This chain links TRBV7-9 with TRBJ2-3; a possible D gene is TRBD2 (6 bases). Germline loops: CDR1 SEHNR, CDR2 FQNEAQ (reference sequence). Trimming left V 2 bases short and J 15 bases short, with 15 bases between. This CDR3 spans 12 amino acids. CDR3: CASSLTGVPPYF. The DNA of the CDR3 is TGTGCCAGCAGCTTAACGGGAGTTCCGCCATATTTT.

The sample holds one count of this clone. The rearrangement uses TRBV29-1 and TRBJ2-2, with TRBD1 as a possible D gene (7 bases). With 6 bases removed from V and 2 bases from J, the gap between germline ends came to 13 bases. The CDR3 extends over 14 amino acids. Germline V CDR1 and CDR2: SQVTM, ANQGSEA. The CDR3 sequence is CSVGGQSNTGELFF. The CDR3 DNA reads TGCAGCGTGGGGGGACAGTCCAACACCGGGGAGCTGTTTTTT.

The chain combines TRBV5-6 with TRBJ2-1; TRBD2 aligns across 14 bases. Germline V gene lookup returns CDR1 SGHDT and CDR2 YYEEEE. Losses at the gene ends were 4 bases for V and 1 base for J; bases not matched to a gene: 10. This CDR3 region has 19 residues. As DNA, the CDR3 is TGTGCCAGCAGCCGGACTAGCGGGGGGACCGAGGGTTCCTACAATGAGCAGTTCTTC. It encodes CASSRTSGGTEGSYNEQFF.

The rearrangement joins TRBV5-1 to TRBJ2-1; the D gene is possibly TRBD1 (7 bases). With 4 bases removed from V and 5 bases from J, the gap between germline ends came to 13 bases. The CDR3 spans 14 residues. Germline V gene data show CDR1 as SGHRS and CDR2 as YFSETQ. In nucleotides, the CDR3 is TGCGCCAGCAGCGCCAGGGGGGACCACAATGAGCAGTTCTTC. Encoded protein: CASSARGDHNEQFF.

This clone was counted only a few times. The chain links TRBV7-8 to TRBJ2-5; 9 bases line up with TRBD2. J gave up 5 bases and V 7 bases, and 17 bases lay outside the gene matches. Germline V gene data show CDR1 as SGHVS and CDR2 as FQNEAQ. The CDR3 sequence is 17 residues long. The CDR3 sequence is CASTPRGAGGLGETQYF. The CDR3 coding sequence is TGTGCCAGCACCCCTAGGGGAGCGGGAGGTTTAGGGGAGACCCAGTACTTC.

The genes are TRBV7-2 and TRBJ1-2; D not resolved. This CDR3 contains 13 residues. Trimming cost V 2 bases and J 4 bases, with 8 bases left between them. Per germline, CDR1 SGHTA and CDR2 FQGNSA. This CDR3 is CASSLPGSYGYTF. CDR3 DNA: TGTGCCAGCAGCTTACCGGGGTCCTATGGCTACACCTTC.

The chain has TRBV10-2 and TRBJ2-4, with TRBD1 as a possible D gene (5 bases). The CDR3 has 13 residues. Trimming took off 3 bases at V and 8 bases at J, with 11 bases between the two ends. CDR1 WSHSY and CDR2 SAAADI come from the germline V gene. CDR3 sequence (DNA): TGCGCCAGCAGTGATAGGGGTTGGGACATTCAGTACTTC. Translated, it gives CASSDRGWDIQYF.

The chain combines TRBV5-1 with TRBJ1-2; D remains unclear. V was trimmed by 0 bases and J by 0 bases, leaving 3 bases between them. The CDR3 runs 13 residues. Germline V gene sequence: CDR1 SGHRS, CDR2 YFSETQ. DNA of the CDR3: TGCGCCAGCAGCTTGGACTCTAACTATGGCTACACCTTC. This gives the protein CASSLDSNYGYTF.

In its sample, this clone was seen a few times. The rearrangement joins TRBV7-2 to TRBJ1-2, with 10 nucleotides matching TRBD1. Germline CDR1 reads SGHTA; CDR2 reads FQGNSA. With V trimmed by 5 bases and J by 7 bases, 4 bases remained unmatched. The CDR3 runs to 13 residues. DNA of the CDR3: TGTGCCAGCAGCCTGGGACAGGGGACTGGCTACACCTTC. Translation gives CASSLGQGTGYTF.

The V and J genes are TRBV6-5 and TRBJ1-3; the D gene is possibly TRBD1 (5 bases). The germline V gene has CDR1 MNHEY and CDR2 SVGAGI. The CDR3 runs 14 residues. The ends were cut back, 5 bases at V and 0 bases at J, with 8 bases in the middle. The CDR3 coding sequence is TGTGCCAGCAGTGCGACAGTCTCTGGAAACACCATATATTTT. Translating gives CASSATVSGNTIYF.